These T cell receptor beta chains were read from a single sample in a study of blood T cell repertoires in COVID-19. The assay was immunoSEQ multiplex PCR, and TCRdb's table has in-frame clones only and misses some. Found here are roughly 250,000 clones, approximately 86% of them singletons; the top ten hold roughly 3.5%. Sequencing was done on a sample of PBMCs or T cells enriched from blood (not recorded which). Every receptor here comes from a woman aged 40 to 50 with acute COVID-19. CDR3s include the opening cysteine and the closing phenylalanine or tryptophan. The order of the fields is J gene, D gene, V gene, clone size, CDR3 protein, CDR3 DNA. The D gene is left open where the match is weak. Rows give clone size only sometimes, using once, few, many, or a class for an expanded clone.

TRBJ2-5 | TRBD1 | TRBV10-3 | NA | CAIRARGGAEETQYF | TGTGCCATCAGGGCCCGAGGGGGCGCAGAAGAGACCCAGTACTTC
TRBJ2-1 | TRBD2 | TRBV28 | NA | CASTELLGGTYNEQFF | TGTGCCAGCACCGAACTCCTGGGGGGGACCTACAATGAGCAGTTCTTC
TRBJ1-2 | NA | TRBV19 | many | CASSASGTSYGYTF | TGTGCCAGTAGTGCCTCCGGGACAAGCTATGGCTACACCTTC
TRBJ2-1 | NA | TRBV7-3 | NA | CASSLSGTSYNEQFF | TGTGCCAGCAGCTTAAGTGGGACAAGTTACAATGAGCAGTTCTTC
TRBJ2-1 | NA | TRBV11-3 | NA | CASSQDPGDNEQFF | TGTGCCAGCAGTCAGGACCCCGGGGACAATGAGCAGTTCTTC
TRBJ2-3 | NA | TRBV11-3 | NA | CASSFTEIPPTTDTQYF | TGTGCCAGCAGCTTTACCGAAATTCCGCCGACTACAGATACGCAGTATTTT
TRBJ2-1 | TRBD1 | TRBV5-4 | few | CASRGPGDRVYNEQFF | TGTGCCAGCAGAGGGCCCGGGGACAGGGTTTACAATGAGCAGTTCTTC
TRBJ2-3 | TRBD2 | TRBV15 | NA | CATSRDRREGGTQYF | TGTGCCACCAGCAGAGATAGGCGGGAGGGTGGTACGCAGTATTTT
TRBJ2-7 | NA | TRBV6-6 | NA | CASTKRGLTYEQYF | TGTGCCAGCACCAAAAGGGGACTTACCTACGAGCAGTACTTC
TRBJ1-5 | TRBD1 | TRBV2 | NA | CASSSTRGTGNNQPQHF | TGTGCCAGCAGTTCTACAAGGGGGACAGGGAACAATCAGCCCCAGCATTTT
TRBJ2-3 | TRBD2 | TRBV13 | NA | CASSLGLAGEVTDTQYF | TGTGCCAGCAGCTTAGGCCTAGCGGGAGAGGTCACAGATACGCAGTATTTT
TRBJ1-5 | NA | TRBV6-5 | NA | CASSLIQGRTQPQHF | TGTGCCAGCAGCCTGATCCAGGGAAGGACTCAGCCCCAGCATTTT
TRBJ2-3 | TRBD2 | TRBV5-1 | NA | CASREYHSGSTDTQYF | TGCGCCAGCAGGGAGTACCATAGCGGGAGCACAGATACGCAGTATTTT
TRBJ2-1 | TRBD2 | TRBV2 | NA | CASRTSASTNEQFF | TGTGCCAGCCGGACTAGCGCTTCTACTAATGAGCAGTTCTTC
TRBJ2-7 | TRBD1 | TRBV4-1 | NA | CASSTDRVTYEQYF | TGCGCCAGCAGCACCGACAGGGTAACCTACGAGCAGTACTTC
TRBJ2-7 | TRBD1 | TRBV11-3 | NA | CASSLDPKGQATYEQYF | TGTGCCAGCAGCTTAGACCCCAAGGGACAGGCGACCTACGAGCAGTACTTC
TRBJ2-1 | TRBD2 | TRBV24-1 | NA | CATSDVVSGDYNEQFF | TGTGCCACCAGTGATGTGGTTAGCGGGGACTACAATGAGCAGTTCTTC
TRBJ2-7 | TRBD1 | TRBV19 | NA | CASSILTGSSYEQYF | TGTGCCAGTAGTATTTTGACAGGGAGCTCCTACGAGCAGTACTTC
TRBJ2-1 | NA | TRBV25-1 | NA | CASSNVDEQFF | TGTGCCAGCAGTAATGTCGATGAGCAGTTCTTC
TRBJ2-1 | TRBD1 | TRBV18 | NA | CASSASGTDNNEQFF | TGTGCCAGCTCAGCTTCCGGGACAGACAACAATGAGCAGTTCTTC
TRBJ1-1 | TRBD1 | TRBV9 | NA | CASSLGQLMNTEAFF | TGTGCCAGCAGCTTGGGACAGCTCATGAACACTGAAGCTTTCTTT
TRBJ2-7 | TRBD1 | TRBV13 | NA | CASSNQGERHEQYF | TGTGCCAGCAGCAACCAGGGGGAGAGGCACGAGCAGTACTTC
TRBJ1-4 | NA | TRBV5-1 | NA | CASSAGSTAEKLFF | TGCGCCAGCAGCGCGGGGTCTACCGCGGAAAAACTGTTTTTT
TRBJ2-7 | TRBD1 | TRBV5-1 | NA | CASSTGTGYEQYF | TGCGCCAGCTCCACGGGGACAGGATACGAGCAGTACTTC
TRBJ1-6 | NA | TRBV21-1 | NA | CASSKQGVNSPLHF | TGTGCCAGCAGCAAACAGGGGGTTAATTCACCCCTCCACTTT
TRBJ2-7 | NA | TRBV25-1 | NA | CASSLVGGGYEQYF | TGTGCCAGCAGTTTGGTGGGAGGAGGGTACGAGCAGTACTTC
TRBJ1-2 | TRBD1 | TRBV27 | NA | CASSSPTQGRYGYTF | TGTGCCAGCAGTTCTCCAACACAGGGGCGCTATGGCTACACCTTC
TRBJ1-1 | NA | TRBV5-6 | NA | CASSFVNSEAFF | TGTGCCAGCAGTTTTGTGAACTCTGAAGCTTTCTTT
TRBJ2-4 | TRBD2 | TRBV7-2 | NA | CASSPSAGVLTNIQYF | TGTGCCAGCAGCCCCTCAGCGGGAGTTTTGACGAACATTCAGTACTTC
TRBJ2-1 | TRBD1 | TRBV4-1 | NA | CASSIRDSAYNEQFF | TGCGCCAGCAGCATTCGGGACAGTGCCTACAATGAGCAGTTCTTC
TRBJ2-3 | TRBD2 | TRBV6-1 | NA | CASSEANSGRPSTQYF | TGTGCCAGCAGTGAAGCAAATAGCGGGAGGCCCAGTACGCAGTATTTT
TRBJ2-3 | NA | TRBV2 | once | CASSESGLPTDTQYF | TGTGCCAGCAGTGAATCTGGACTACCCACCGATACGCAGTATTTT
TRBJ2-2 | NA | TRBV19 | NA | CASSVQGPGTGELFF | TGTGCCAGTAGTGTCCAGGGCCCGGGCACCGGGGAGCTGTTTTTT
TRBJ2-7 | NA | TRBV19 | once | CASSSNSGPYEQYF | TGTGCCAGTAGTTCGAATAGCGGACCCTACGAGCAGTACTTC
TRBJ2-1 | NA | TRBV7-8 | NA | CASSLEGTTGNEQFF | TGTGCCAGCAGCTTAGAGGGAACGACAGGCAATGAGCAGTTCTTC
TRBJ2-3 | TRBD2 | TRBV11-3 | few | CASGQASGTSGTDTQYF | TGTGCCAGCGGACAAGCCTCCGGGACTAGCGGCACAGATACGCAGTATTTT
TRBJ2-5 | TRBD1 | TRBV18 | NA | CASSPRQGVQETQYF | TGTGCCAGCTCACCGAGACAGGGGGTCCAAGAGACCCAGTACTTC
TRBJ2-1 | TRBD1 | TRBV2 | NA | CASSSDRGSYNEQFF | TGTGCCAGCAGTTCCGACAGGGGCTCCTACAATGAGCAGTTCTTC
TRBJ1-1 | NA | TRBV29-1 | NA | CSGIQGTEAFF | TGCAGCGGGATACAGGGAACTGAAGCTTTCTTT
TRBJ2-5 | TRBD2 | TRBV5-6 | NA | CASSLRRTSGSEETQYF | TGTGCCAGCAGCTTGCGTCGGACTAGCGGGAGTGAGGAGACCCAGTACTTC
TRBJ2-7 | NA | TRBV2 | NA | CASTSRGQYF | TGTGCCAGCACTTCTCGGGGGCAGTACTTC
TRBJ2-7 | NA | TRBV7-9 | NA | CASSYRRALYDEQYF | TGTGCCAGCAGCTATCGGAGGGCGCTCTACGACGAGCAGTACTTC
TRBJ1-1 | NA | TRBV6-5 | NA | CASSYAGQAFF | TGTGCCAGCAGTTACGCGGGTCAAGCTTTCTTT
TRBJ2-3 | TRBD1 | TRBV5-6 | NA | CASSIRQGEDTQYF | TGTGCCAGCAGCATAAGACAGGGTGAGGATACGCAGTATTTT
TRBJ2-1 | TRBD1 | TRBV2 | once | CASIEDRGLSNEQFF | TGTGCCAGCATCGAAGACAGGGGGCTAAGCAATGAGCAGTTCTTC
TRBJ2-1 | NA | TRBV5-1 | NA | CASSLAAGSNEQFF | TGCGCCAGCAGCTTGGCCGCGGGCAGCAATGAGCAGTTCTTC
TRBJ2-7 | TRBD2 | TRBV30 | NA | CAWSVLGLASEQYF | TGTGCCTGGAGTGTATTGGGACTAGCGAGCGAGCAGTACTTC
TRBJ2-7 | NA | TRBV29-1 | NA | CSVEDRDSYEQYF | TGCAGCGTTGAAGATCGGGACTCCTACGAGCAGTACTTC
TRBJ2-1 | TRBD1 | TRBV29-1 | NA | CSGQGNEQFF | TGCAGCGGACAGGGGAATGAGCAGTTCTTC
TRBJ1-4 | NA | TRBV7-9 | NA | CASLGLNNEKLFF | TGTGCCAGCCTTGGCCTCAACAATGAAAAACTGTTTTTT
TRBJ2-2 | NA | TRBV6-5 | few | CASSPLSGGGELFF | TGTGCCAGCAGTCCACTTTCAGGAGGCGGGGAGCTGTTTTTT
TRBJ2-7 | TRBD2 | TRBV27 | NA | CASSQLGDYGYEQYF | TGTGCCAGCAGCCAATTGGGGGACTATGGCTACGAGCAGTACTTC
TRBJ2-3 | NA | TRBV24-1 | few | CATNGLGTDTQYF | TGTGCCACCAATGGACTCGGCACAGATACGCAGTATTTT
TRBJ1-5 | NA | TRBV28 | NA | CASSAGQTNQPQHF | TGTGCCAGCAGTGCAGGACAGACCAATCAGCCCCAGCATTTT
TRBJ2-5 | TRBD2 | TRBV7-7 | once | CASSLSGLAGRETQYF | TGTGCTAGCAGCTTGTCGGGACTAGCGGGAAGAGAGACCCAGTACTTC
TRBJ1-1 | NA | TRBV18 | NA | CASSPPYSSGQGTEAFF | TGTGCCAGCTCACCACCGTATTCATCAGGCCAGGGGACTGAAGCTTTCTTT
TRBJ2-7 | TRBD2 | TRBV15 | NA | CATSRAGAGGQDEQYF | TGTGCCACCAGCAGAGCGGGGGCGGGAGGGCAGGACGAGCAGTACTTC
TRBJ2-7 | NA | TRBV14 | few | CASSDRGRGAYEQYF | TGTGCCAGCAGCGATCGAGGGAGGGGGGCCTACGAGCAGTACTTC